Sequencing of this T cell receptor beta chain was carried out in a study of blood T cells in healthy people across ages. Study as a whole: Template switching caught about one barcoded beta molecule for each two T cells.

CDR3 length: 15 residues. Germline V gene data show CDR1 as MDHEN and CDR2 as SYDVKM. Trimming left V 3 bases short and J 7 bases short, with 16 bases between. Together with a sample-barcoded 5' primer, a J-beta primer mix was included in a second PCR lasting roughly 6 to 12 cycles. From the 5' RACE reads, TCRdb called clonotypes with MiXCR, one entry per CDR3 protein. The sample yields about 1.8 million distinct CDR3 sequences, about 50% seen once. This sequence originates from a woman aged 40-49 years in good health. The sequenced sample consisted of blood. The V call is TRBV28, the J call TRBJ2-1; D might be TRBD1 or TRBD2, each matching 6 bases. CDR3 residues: CASSFLEGDLNEQFF. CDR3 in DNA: TGTGCCAGCAGTTTCTTGGAGGGGGATCTGAATGAGCAGTTCTTC.